This T cell receptor beta chain was sequenced for a study of shared clonotypes between healthy human individuals. Study outcomes and limitations: Some clonotypes were shared by all four sorted-subset donors, while others were not shared. The non-shared ones had lower generation probabilities than the shared ones.

The CDR3 is 12 residues long. V lost 4 bases, J lost 4 bases, and 8 bases lay in between. Per the germline V gene, CDR1 is MNHEY and CDR2 is SMNVEV (reference sequence). The repertoire was sequenced with immunoSEQ multiplex PCR; TCRdb's copy has only in-frame clones and lacks some. The table has over 750,000 clones, 90% to 97% seen once. Selected positively for CCR7 and CD45RO-negative, naive CD8 cells excluded terminally differentiated effector memory CD45RA+ cells. Worth noting for this clone: Its antigen remains unknown.

The rearrangement joins TRBV27 to TRBJ2-7, with D unclear. This TCR derives from a man under 40 in good health. The sample comprised naive CD8+ T cells sorted from blood. In DNA form, the CDR3 reads TGTGCCAGCAGTTCGGCTAGATACGAGCAGTACTTC. Residues: CASSSARYEQYF.